This is a list of T cell receptor beta chains from one sample in a study of CD8+ T cells in alopecia areata. Some clones are missing from TCRdb's copy, which holds only in-frame ones; the method was immunoSEQ multiplex PCR. The repertoire holds 200,000 to 250,000 clones, roughly two fifths seen once, with 0.48% in the top ten. This material consisted of CD4+ T cells sorted from blood, taken at week 34, from a patient treated with tofacitinib. All receptors derive from a human donor with alopecia areata. The CDR3 runs from the conserved cysteine through the conserved F or W. The size entry is marked missing in some rows and otherwise reads once, few, many or a size class.

v_call: TRBV18; clone_size: .; cdr3_aa: CASSPLQGARGETQYF
v_call: TRBV9; clone_size: few; cdr3_aa: CASSVDVRYNSPLHF
v_call: TRBV6-1; clone_size: .; cdr3_aa: CASSEIGANQPQHF
v_call: TRBV30; clone_size: .; cdr3_aa: CAWSQTGSYEQYF
v_call: TRBV5-1; clone_size: .; cdr3_aa: CASSLFGESSYEQYF
v_call: TRBV15; clone_size: .; cdr3_aa: CATSRAGGSYGYTF
v_call: TRBV6-1; clone_size: few; cdr3_aa: CASTRGRNTGELFF
v_call: TRBV2; clone_size: few; cdr3_aa: CASSRSTSWETQYF
v_call: TRBV6-1; clone_size: once; cdr3_aa: CASSEWSDRGEQFF
v_call: TRBV2; clone_size: once; cdr3_aa: CASREGSYEQYF
v_call: TRBV2; clone_size: .; cdr3_aa: CASKRQFFNTGELFF
v_call: TRBV4-1; clone_size: once; cdr3_aa: CASSQVPLLRGNQPQHF
v_call: TRBV6-6; clone_size: few; cdr3_aa: CASSQGLYTYEQYF
v_call: TRBV30; clone_size: .; cdr3_aa: CAWRRAGQWEKLFF
v_call: TRBV9; clone_size: .; cdr3_aa: CASSVEPSWLGTQYF
v_call: TRBV5-5; clone_size: few; cdr3_aa: CASSQDPLGPGYTF
v_call: TRBV5-1; clone_size: .; cdr3_aa: CASSSLGANTEAFF
v_call: TRBV6-5; clone_size: many; cdr3_aa: CASSSRGLWNNEQFF
v_call: TRBV4-2; clone_size: .; cdr3_aa: CASSQGEGGAYGYTF
v_call: TRBV30; clone_size: .; cdr3_aa: CACKEGSSGNTIYF
v_call: TRBV6-6; clone_size: .; cdr3_aa: CASFLSGRALDGYTF
v_call: TRBV11-2; clone_size: few; cdr3_aa: CASSLRSGRGEVYEQYF
v_call: TRBV15; clone_size: few; cdr3_aa: CATSRDQGYGYTF
v_call: TRBV29-1; clone_size: .; cdr3_aa: CSVGGVTTNIQYF
v_call: TRBV30; clone_size: once; cdr3_aa: CAWSGLFNRGGEKLFF
v_call: TRBV5-1; clone_size: few; cdr3_aa: CASSLTGVGNTEAFF
v_call: TRBV30; clone_size: .; cdr3_aa: CAWSGGANQPQHF
v_call: TRBV4-2; clone_size: few; cdr3_aa: CASSQDGLTRLIGGANTGELFF